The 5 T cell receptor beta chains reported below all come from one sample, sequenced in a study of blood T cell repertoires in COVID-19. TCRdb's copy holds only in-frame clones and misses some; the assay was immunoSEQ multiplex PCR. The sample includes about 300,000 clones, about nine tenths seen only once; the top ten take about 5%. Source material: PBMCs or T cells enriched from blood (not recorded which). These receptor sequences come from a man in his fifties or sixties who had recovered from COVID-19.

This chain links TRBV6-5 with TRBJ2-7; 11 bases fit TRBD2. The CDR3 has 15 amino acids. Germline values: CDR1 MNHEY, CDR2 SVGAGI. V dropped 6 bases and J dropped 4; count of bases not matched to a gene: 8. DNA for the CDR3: TGTGCCAGCAGCCCGACGACTAGCGGGAAATACGAGCAGTACTTC. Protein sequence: CASSPTTSGKYEQYF.

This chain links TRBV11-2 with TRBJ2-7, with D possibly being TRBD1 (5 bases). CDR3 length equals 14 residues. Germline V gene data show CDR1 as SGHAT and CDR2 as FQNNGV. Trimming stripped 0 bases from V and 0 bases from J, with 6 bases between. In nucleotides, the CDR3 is TGTGCCAGCAGCTTAGACAGGGCCTCCTACGAGCAGTACTTC. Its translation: CASSLDRASYEQYF. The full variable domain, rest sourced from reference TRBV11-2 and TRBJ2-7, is EAGVAQSPRYKIIEKRQSVAFWCNPISGHATLYWYQQILGQGPKLLIQFQNNGVVDDSQLPKDRFSAERLKGVDSTLKIQPAKLEDSAVYLCASSLDRASYEQYFGPGTRLTVT.

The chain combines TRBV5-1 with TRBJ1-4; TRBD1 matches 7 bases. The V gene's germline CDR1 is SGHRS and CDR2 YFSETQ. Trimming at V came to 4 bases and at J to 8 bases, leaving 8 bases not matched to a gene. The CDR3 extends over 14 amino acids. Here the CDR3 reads CASSTGQIGEKLFF. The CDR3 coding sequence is TGCGCCAGCAGCACGGGACAGATTGGGGAAAAACTGTTTTTT.

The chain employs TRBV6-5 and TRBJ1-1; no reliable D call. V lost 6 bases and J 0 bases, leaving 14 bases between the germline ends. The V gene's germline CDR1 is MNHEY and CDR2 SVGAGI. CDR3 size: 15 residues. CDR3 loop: CASSRSGRVNTEAFF. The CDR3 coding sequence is TGTGCCAGCAGCAGGTCGGGGAGAGTGAACACTGAAGCTTTCTTT.

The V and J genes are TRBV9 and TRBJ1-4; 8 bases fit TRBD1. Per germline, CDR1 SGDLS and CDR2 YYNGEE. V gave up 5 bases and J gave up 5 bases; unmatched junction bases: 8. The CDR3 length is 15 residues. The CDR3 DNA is TGTGCCAGCAGAGGAGAGGGGACAGGAAATGAAAAACTGTTTTTT. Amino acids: CASRGEGTGNEKLFF.